This passage covers 19 T cell receptor beta chains from one sample sequenced in a study of OX40 agonist ivuxolimab in advanced cancers. Generated by immunoSEQ multiplex PCR, the TCRdb table keeps only in-frame clones and is missing some. The sample has more than 65,000 clones, 88% seen once. Sequencing was performed on CD4+ or CD8+ T cells sorted from blood, taken in a trial of the OX40 agonist ivuxolimab. The receptors originated from an adult with an advanced solid tumor such as melanoma, head and neck, liver or kidney cancer.

The V call is TRBV5-1, the J call TRBJ2-3; D possibly corresponds to TRBD2 (5 bases). Germline V gene data show CDR1 as SGHRS and CDR2 as YFSETQ. This CDR3 has 14 residues. Trimming removed 0 bases from V and 5 bases from J, with 10 bases in between. The CDR3 is CASSLAEGVDTQYF. DNA of the CDR3: TGCGCCAGCAGCTTGGCCGAGGGTGTAGATACGCAGTATTTT.

This clone was recorded only once. The chain uses TRBV19 and TRBJ1-3; a weak D match, TRBD1 (5 bases). V lost 4 bases, J lost 2 bases, and 9 bases lay in between. Germline loops: CDR1 LNHDA, CDR2 SQIVND (reference sequence). There are 14 residues in the CDR3. CDR3 protein: CASSRGDAGNTIYF. DNA of the CDR3: TGTGCCAGTAGTAGGGGGGACGCTGGAAACACCATATATTTT.

The chain employs TRBV30 and TRBJ1-2; weak D call: TRBD1 (5 bases). The CDR3 runs to 16 residues. Germline CDR1 reads GTSNPN; CDR2 reads SVGIG (reference sequence). V was cut by 2 bases and J by 4 bases, with 20 bases left in between. The CDR3 loop is CAWSTPNRQSLYGYTF. CDR3 bases: TGTGCCTGGAGTACTCCGAACAGGCAATCGCTCTATGGCTACACCTTC.

The chain combines TRBV10-3 with TRBJ2-1, with D tentatively TRBD1 (6 bases). Germline V gene sequence: CDR1 ENHRY, CDR2 SYGVKD. The CDR3 runs to 12 residues. With 6 bases removed from V and 6 bases from J, the gap between germline ends came to 9 bases. CDR3 DNA sequence: TGTGCCATCAGGACAGGATCCAATGAGCAGTTCTTC. This sequence encodes CAIRTGSNEQFF.

The chain recombines TRBV6-1 with TRBJ2-7; perhaps D is TRBD1 or TRBD2 (6 bases each). This CDR3 region has 16 residues. Germline CDR1 is MNHNS and CDR2 is SASEGT. Between the trimmed V and J ends, which lost 3 bases and 3 bases, there was a span of 18 bases. CDR3 residues: CASSDAGHKPNYEQYF. CDR3 nucleotide sequence: TGTGCCAGCAGTGATGCGGGACACAAACCAAACTACGAGCAGTACTTC.

The rearrangement links TRBV30 to TRBJ2-7; D is perhaps TRBD1 or TRBD2 (6 bases each). Germline CDR1 is GTSNPN and CDR2 is SVGIG (reference sequence). V lost 3 bases, J lost 0 bases, and 18 bases lay in between. CDR3 length: 16 residues. The CDR3 sequence is CAWSRGGWEPSYEQYF. The CDR3 bases are TGTGCCTGGAGCCGAGGGGGGTGGGAGCCCTCCTACGAGCAGTACTTC.

This clone was recorded only once. The genes are TRBV5-1 and TRBJ2-5; D is undetermined. Germline V gene data show CDR1 as SGHRS and CDR2 as YFSETQ. CDR3 size: 12 residues. Deletions cut 4 bases from V and 11 bases from J, with 15 bases between. CDR3 loop: CASSPTSGQQYF. The CDR3 DNA sequence: TGCGCCAGCAGCCCGACCTCGGGCCAGCAGTACTTC.

The chain links TRBV6-1 to TRBJ1-1; no clear D gene. Trimming took 2 bases from V and 4 from J, leaving 14 bases between them. The CDR3 is made up of 15 amino acids. The germline CDR1 and CDR2 sequences are MNHNS and SASEGT. CDR3 sequence: CASSESGYVGTEAFF. CDR3 in DNA: TGTGCCAGCAGTGAATCGGGGTATGTGGGCACTGAAGCTTTCTTT.

V usage is TRBV15 and J usage is TRBJ1-4; D is perhaps TRBD1 (5 bases). CDR1 is LNHNV and CDR2 is YYDKDF in the germline V gene (reference sequence). V lost 0 bases and J 0 bases, leaving 8 bases between the germline ends. CDR3 length equals 16 residues. The CDR3 here is CATSREGRSTNEKLFF. The DNA of the CDR3 is TGTGCCACCAGCAGAGAGGGACGTTCAACTAATGAAAAACTGTTTTTT.

CDR3 nucleotides: TGTGCCAGCACGGACAGAGTGAACACTGAAGCTTTCTTT. It translates to CASTDRVNTEAFF. V gene TRBV19 combines with J gene TRBJ1-1, with a tentative D call TRBD1 (6 bases). Germline V gene sequence: CDR1 LNHDA, CDR2 SQIVND (reference sequence). This CDR3 has 13 residues. Trimming removed 9 bases from V and 0 bases from J, with 11 bases in between.

V usage is TRBV2 and J usage is TRBJ2-3, with no clear D. Germline V lookup: CDR1 SNHLY, CDR2 FYNNEI. This CDR3 is 12 amino acids long. V lost 3 bases to trimming and J lost 2 bases, with 3 bases between them. Here the CDR3 DNA reads TGTGCCAGCAGTGAGGACACAGATACGCAGTATTTT. Residues: CASSEDTDTQYF.

The chain uses TRBV30 and TRBJ1-1; possibly TRBD1 for D (6 bases). CDR3 length equals 14 residues. Trimming shortened V by 4 bases and J by 1 base, and 13 bases separated the two germline ends. From germline, CDR1 is GTSNPN and CDR2 SVGIG (reference sequence). The CDR3 here is CAWTRPGENTEAFF. The CDR3 coding sequence is TGTGCCTGGACCCGCCCAGGGGAGAACACTGAAGCTTTCTTT.

This chain's CDR3 is CASSPEGPSYEQYF. The CDR3 coding sequence is TGTGCCAGCAGTCCAGAGGGGCCCTCCTACGAGCAGTACTTC. V usage is TRBV25-1 and J usage is TRBJ2-7, with D perhaps TRBD1 or TRBD2 (5 bases each). Between the trimmed V and J ends, which lost 5 bases and 0 bases, there was a span of 11 bases. Germline lookup yields CDR1 MGHDK and CDR2 SYGVNS. The CDR3 extends over 14 amino acids.

The chain is built from TRBV18 and TRBJ1-3, with TRBD1 as a possible D gene (6 bases). The CDR3 spans 15 residues. Trimming cost V 6 bases and J 2 bases, with 14 bases left between them. Germline V gene lookup returns CDR1 KGHSH and CDR2 LQKENI. The CDR3 coding sequence is TGTGCCAGCTCCCCGACAGGATCTGCTGGAAACACCATATATTTT. This sequence encodes CASSPTGSAGNTIYF.

The chain carries TRBV6-5 and TRBJ2-3; D possibly matches TRBD1 or TRBD2 (6 bases each). Germline CDR1 and CDR2: MNHEY and SVGAGI. This CDR3 is 13 amino acids long. Trimming removed 6 bases at V and 6 bases at J, with 13 bases between. This CDR3 reads CASRPLGGDTQYF. CDR3 nucleotide sequence: TGTGCCAGCAGGCCCTTAGGGGGGGATACGCAGTATTTT.

The CDR3 loop is CASSARGEGPNNEQFF. As DNA, the CDR3 is TGTGCCAGCAGCGCTAGAGGGGAGGGGCCCAACAATGAGCAGTTCTTC. This chain links TRBV21-1 with TRBJ2-1; TRBD2, the table's D call, lacks a check against the DNA. TRBV21-1 is given as a pseudogene. This CDR3 contains 16 residues.

This clone appeared a single time. The rearrangement links TRBV6-5 to TRBJ2-7, with a weak D call TRBD1 (6 bases). The length of the CDR3 is 14 residues. Germline values: CDR1 MNHEY, CDR2 SVGAGI. The V end lost 6 bases, the J end lost 2 bases, and 14 bases lay between the germline ends. The CDR3 reads CASSSRRQAYEQYF. The CDR3 DNA sequence: TGTGCCAGCAGCTCCCGGAGACAGGCCTACGAGCAGTACTTC.

The rearrangement joins TRBV27 to TRBJ1-4; 7 nucleotides align to TRBD1. CDR1 is MNHEY and CDR2 is SMNVEV in the germline V gene (reference sequence). Trimming cost V 7 bases and J 8 bases; bases outside gene matches: 13. CDR3 length equals 15 residues. The CDR3 DNA reads TGTGCCAGCACCTCAGGGGGGTCTGGGCGAGAAAAACTGTTTTTT. It translates to CASTSGGSGREKLFF.

Comment on this clone: A read error may account for a junction end that differs from germline. This sample includes further DNA sequences coding for the same CDR3. The chain combines TRBV5-1 with TRBJ1-1, with D possibly being TRBD1 (5 bases). The CDR3 is made up of 15 amino acids. From germline, CDR1 is SGHRS and CDR2 YFSETQ. The CDR3 reads CASSLVGVVNTEAFF. The CDR3 bases are TGCGCTAGCAGCTTGGTAGGGGTGGTGAACACTGAAGCTTTCTTT.